This T cell receptor beta chain came from a study of blood T cell repertoires in COVID-19. Background on the study: T cells, B-cell-depleted T cells, or PBMCs supplied cDNA or gDNA.

The CDR3 is 15 residues long. Original processing notes: For nucleated cells, counts were estimated from reference gene primer amplification. This table comes from immunoSEQ multiplex PCR, and its TCRdb copy is limited to in-frame clones, with some not included. V, J and clone size reflect that table, while D and trimming were determined from the DNA. Of 50,000 to 65,000 clones listed, roughly 76% are singletons. This receptor was identified in an older woman with acute or convalescent COVID-19. This chain connects TRBV21-1 to TRBJ1-5; the D call TRBD1 from the table was never checked on the DNA. TRBV21-1 is classified as a pseudogene. The specimen sequenced was peripheral blood. The CDR3 DNA sequence: TGTGCCAGCAGCAAAAAGACAGGTATCAATCAGCCCCAGCATTTT. It codes for CASSKKTGINQPQHF.